These 8 T cell receptor beta chains were sequenced from one sample in a study of shared clonotypes between healthy human individuals. Using immunoSEQ multiplex PCR, the repertoire was profiled, and TCRdb retains in-frame clones only, with some absent. The sample holds hundreds of thousands of clones, 90% to 97% seen once. The material sequenced was naive CD4+ T cells sorted from blood. The subset is: CD45RA+ positively selected. Receptors were obtained from a woman under 40 in good health.

The chain uses TRBV29-1 and TRBJ2-7, with 8 bases identical to TRBD1. CDR3 size: 12 residues. The germline V gene encodes CDR1 SQVTM and CDR2 ANQGSEA. Losses at the gene ends were 7 bases for V and 4 bases for J; bases not matched to a gene: 6. The CDR3 DNA reads as TGCAGCGCAGGACAGGGTGGTTACGAGCAGTACTTC. Translation: CSAGQGGYEQYF.

The chain recombines TRBV11-2 with TRBJ1-2; D gene ambiguous. V lost 6 bases and J 4 bases, leaving 18 bases between the germline ends. This CDR3 spans 15 amino acids. Germline values: CDR1 SGHAT, CDR2 FQNNGV. The CDR3 region has the DNA TGTGCCAGCAGTTTCTCATTAGGACCTCCCTATGGCTACACCTTC. Its protein product is CASSFSLGPPYGYTF.

The chain employs TRBV9 and TRBJ1-2, with TRBD1 identical over 12 bases. Germline trimming cut 0 bases from V and 3 bases from J; bases unmatched to any gene: 3. Germline loops: CDR1 SGDLS, CDR2 YYNGEE. CDR3 length: 16 residues. The CDR3 sequence is CASSVGRDRGHYGYTF. The CDR3 bases are TGTGCCAGCAGCGTAGGGCGGGACAGGGGGCACTATGGCTACACCTTC.

This chain links TRBV7-6 with TRBJ2-5, with a tentative D call TRBD2 (6 bases). The length of the CDR3 is 15 residues. Germline V gene lookup returns CDR1 SGHVS and CDR2 FNYEAQ. V lost 1 base, J lost 1 base, and 10 bases lay in between. The CDR3 DNA reads TGTGCCAGCAGCTTAGTCGCGGGACCCCAAGAGACCCAGTACTTC. It is translated as CASSLVAGPQETQYF.

V gene TRBV7-3 combines with J gene TRBJ2-2; D may be TRBD1 or TRBD2 (5 bases each). CDR1 is SGHTA, CDR2 FQGTGA, per germline. CDR3 length equals 18 residues. Trimming removed 3 bases at V and 0 bases at J, with 17 bases between. The CDR3 DNA reads as TGTGCCAGCAGCTTGGATTCGTTGGTGGGACCGAACACCGGGGAGCTGTTTTTT. Protein: CASSLDSLVGPNTGELFF.

The J gene is TRBJ2-1, the V gene TRBV19; maybe TRBD2 (5 bases). The CDR3 has 17 amino acids. The V end was cut by 1 base, the J end by 5 bases, with 18 bases between. Germline lookup yields CDR1 LNHDA and CDR2 SQIVND (reference sequence). The CDR3 here is CASSIASGLGWNNEQFF. The CDR3 DNA reads TGTGCCAGTAGTATAGCCTCAGGACTCGGCTGGAACAATGAGCAGTTCTTC.

This chain links TRBV15 with TRBJ1-1, with D maybe TRBD1 (6 bases). Germline CDR1 LNHNV, CDR2 YYDKDF (reference sequence). The CDR3 runs 15 residues. V lost 0 bases and J lost 4, with 12 bases in between. In DNA, the CDR3 is TGTGCCACCAGCAGAGATACGGCAGGGGCCACTGAAGCTTTCTTT. Translating gives CATSRDTAGATEAFF.

This rearrangement joins TRBV7-2 to TRBJ2-5, with 8 bases fitting TRBD2. Germline V CDR1 and CDR2: SGHTA, FQGNSA. With V trimmed by 1 base and J by 2 bases, 3 bases remained unmatched. The CDR3 covers 15 residues. The CDR3 loop reads CASSLVSGGQETQYF. As DNA, the CDR3 is TGTGCCAGCAGCTTAGTGTCGGGAGGGCAAGAGACCCAGTACTTC.